This T cell receptor (beta chain) derives from a study of control samples from healthy donors and cancer patients. Germline V CDR1 and CDR2: KGHSH, LQKENI. V shed 5 bases and J shed 7 bases, with 17 bases lying between them. The CDR3 sequence is 14 residues long. TCRdb's copy holds only in-frame clones and misses some; the assay was immunoSEQ multiplex PCR. The table records 100,000 to 150,000 clones, approximately 92% of them present only once. This clone has only one observation. This chain links TRBV18 with TRBJ1-1; the D gene is possibly TRBD1 (6 bases). This clonotype was obtained from a woman in her forties or fifties in good health. The sequenced sample was blood. Here the CDR3 DNA reads TGTGCCAGCTCAGAGACAGCCATAGGGGGTGAAGCTTTCTTT. This encodes CASSETAIGGEAFF.